The rows below give T cell receptor beta chains drawn from one sample of a study of blood T cell repertoires in COVID-19. Clones were read by immunoSEQ multiplex PCR, and TCRdb kept only the in-frame ones, dropping some. The sample holds almost 100,000 clones, 86% seen once. The sequencing input was peripheral blood. The receptors stem from a man aged 45 to 65 with acute or convalescent COVID-19. Both conserved end residues are part of each CDR3. The D gene is left open where the match is weak. Not every row has a clone size; where given, it reads once, few, many or a size class.

TRBJ2-3 TRBV18 . . CASRPLGVTDTQYF TGTGCCAGCAGACCTTTAGGAGTCACAGATACGCAGTATTTT
TRBJ2-2 TRBV7-9 TRBD2 . CASSLNLGLAGVGTGELFF TGTGCCAGCAGCTTAAACCTGGGACTAGCGGGAGTGGGGACCGGGGAGCTGTTTTTT
TRBJ1-1 TRBV30 . . CVPTDSLPTSNTEAFF TGTGTCCCGACCGACAGCCTTCCTACCTCGAACACTGAAGCTTTCTTT
TRBJ1-2 TRBV19 . . CASSIRGGGFRYGYTF TGTGCCAGTAGTATACGGGGAGGGGGTTTTCGCTATGGCTACACCTTC
TRBJ2-1 TRBV23-1 . . CARRRLGEQFF TGCGCCCGGAGGAGACTGGGGGAGCAGTTCTTC
TRBJ1-2 TRBV7-2 . few CASSLGQDDYGYTF TGTGCCAGCAGCTTAGGACAGGATGACTATGGCTACACCTTC
TRBJ1-2 TRBV12-3/TRBV12-4 TRBD1 . CASSPDRGRGYTF TGTGCCAGCAGCCCAGACAGGGGTCGTGGCTACACCTTC
TRBJ1-2 TRBV18 . . CASSRLGGAQDGYTF TGTGCCAGCTCACGACTAGGGGGGGCGCAGGATGGCTACACCTTC
TRBJ1-4 TRBV10-2 . . CASTPDRINEKLFF TGCGCCAGCACCCCAGACAGGATCAATGAAAAACTGTTTTTT
TRBJ2-3 TRBV10-1 TRBD2 . CASSESEREGLELYQDTQYF TGCGCCAGCAGTGAGTCAGAGCGGGAGGGCCTGGAACTCTATCAAGATACGCAGTATTTT
TRBJ1-2 TRBV20-1 . . CSASETGEYGYTF TGCAGTGCTAGTGAGACAGGAGAATATGGCTACACCTTC
TRBJ1-1 TRBV5-4 TRBD1 . CASSSRDRGPDEAFF TGTGCCAGCAGCTCTAGAGACAGGGGGCCTGATGAAGCTTTCTTT
TRBJ1-2 TRBV30 TRBD1 . CAWRRRDRGLGGYTF TGTGCCTGGAGACGCCGGGACAGGGGGCTAGGAGGCTACACCTTC
TRBJ1-5 TRBV27 TRBD1 . CASSPLGTAFNQPQHF TGTGCCAGCAGTCCGCTCGGGACAGCTTTCAATCAGCCCCAGCATTTT
TRBJ1-2 TRBV11-3 . once CASSPGDPMIYGYTF TGTGCCAGCAGCCCGGGGGACCCCATGATCTATGGCTACACCTTC
TRBJ1-2 TRBV27 TRBD1 . CASRGQGRADGYTF TGTGCCAGCAGAGGACAGGGGAGGGCGGATGGCTACACCTTC
TRBJ2-5 TRBV3-1/TRBV3-2 TRBD1 . CASSPRGDRVETQYF TGTGCCAGCAGCCCACGGGGGGACAGGGTGGAGACCCAGTACTTC
TRBJ2-1 TRBV24-1 TRBD2 . CATSDPGGGSGNEQFF TGTGCCACCAGTGACCCCGGGGGGGGGTCAGGCAATGAGCAGTTCTTC
TRBJ2-7 TRBV14 . . CASSQEPGVLGQYF TGTGCCAGCAGCCAAGAACCGGGGGTCCTCGGGCAGTACTTC
TRBJ1-5 TRBV5-1 . . CASSERGGGNQPQHF TGCGCCAGCTCGGAAAGGGGGGGTGGCAATCAGCCCCAGCATTTT
TRBJ2-5 TRBV2 TRBD1 . CASSPGQGLQETQYF TGTGCCAGCAGTCCTGGACAGGGCCTCCAAGAGACCCAGTACTTC
TRBJ1-1 TRBV14 . . CASSQGAVNTEAFF TGTGCCAGCAGCCAGGGGGCGGTGAACACTGAAGCTTTCTTT
TRBJ2-2 TRBV5-4 TRBD2 . CASRVGTRNTGELFF TGTGCCAGCAGGGTCGGGACTAGAAACACCGGGGAGCTGTTTTTT
TRBJ2-5 TRBV7-9 TRBD2 . CASSPTSGRQTQYF TGTGCCAGCAGCCCCACTAGCGGGAGGCAGACCCAGTACTTC
TRBJ1-5 TRBV3-1/TRBV3-2 . . CASSSGGAGNQPQHF TGTGCCAGCAGTTCCGGGGGGGCAGGCAATCAGCCCCAGCATTTT
TRBJ2-4 TRBV11-2 TRBD2 . CASSLLPGLAGAKNIQYF TGTGCCAGCAGCTTACTCCCCGGACTAGCGGGGGCCAAAAACATTCAGTACTTC
TRBJ1-2 TRBV30 . once CAWSLGLPNYGYTF TGTGCCTGGAGTCTGGGCTTGCCTAACTATGGCTACACCTTC
TRBJ2-2 TRBV19 . . CASFQGLAAGELFF TGTGCCAGTTTTCAGGGCCTGGCGGCCGGGGAGCTGTTTTTT
TRBJ1-2 TRBV5-6 TRBD1 . CASSRDSYGYTF TGTGCCAGCAGCAGGGACAGCTATGGCTACACCTTC
TRBJ2-1 TRBV5-1 TRBD2 . CASSRSGGEQFF TGCGCCAGCTCTAGGTCGGGGGGTGAGCAGTTCTTC
TRBJ1-1 TRBV25-1 TRBD1 . CASSEYWDRGNTEAFF TGTGCCAGCAGTGAATATTGGGACAGGGGTAACACTGAAGCTTTCTTT
TRBJ1-3 TRBV2 TRBD1 . CARPGMGQVEAGNTIYF TGTGCCAGGCCCGGGATGGGACAGGTGGAAGCTGGAAACACCATATATTTT
TRBJ1-6 TRBV6-4 . . CASSEGQRYNSPLHF TGTGCCAGCAGCGAAGGACAGCGCTATAATTCACCCCTCCACTTT
TRBJ2-7 TRBV29-1 . . CSVAERRGEQYF TGCAGCGTTGCGGAGAGGCGGGGCGAGCAGTACTTC
TRBJ1-5 TRBV3-1/TRBV3-2 . . CASSQDRGNQPQHF TGTGCCAGCAGCCAAGACAGGGGCAATCAACCCCAGCATTTT
TRBJ1-1 TRBV5-6 . . CASSTLDSLIRLTEAFF TGTGCCAGCAGCACGTTGGACAGTCTAATACGGTTGACTGAAGCTTTCTTT
TRBJ1-2 TRBV19 TRBD1 . CASSWDRGPNYGYTF TGTGCCAGTAGTTGGGACAGGGGTCCTAACTATGGCTACACCTTC
TRBJ2-1 TRBV4-2 . . CASSQPKGHLYNEQFF TGTGCCAGCAGCCAACCTAAGGGGCACCTCTACAATGAGCAGTTCTTC
TRBJ1-5 TRBV10-3 . few CAAGTIENQPQHF TGTGCCGCAGGGACAATTGAAAATCAGCCCCAGCATTTT
TRBJ2-3 TRBV11-3 TRBD2 . CASSPVGLAGGGDTQYF TGTGCCAGCAGCCCCGTGGGACTAGCGGGAGGTGGTGATACGCAGTATTTT
TRBJ1-1 TRBV6-5 . . CASTRGGWDTEAFF TGTGCCAGCACTCGGGGGGGCTGGGACACTGAAGCTTTCTTT
TRBJ1-2 TRBV29-1 . once CSVAKQGGNYGYTF TGCAGCGTTGCTAAGCAGGGAGGGAACTATGGCTACACCTTC
TRBJ1-1 TRBV12-5 TRBD1 . CARQGDTEAFF TGTGCCCGACAGGGGGACACTGAAGCTTTCTTT
TRBJ1-5 TRBV19 TRBD1 . CASSTFGQGSWPQHF TGTGCCAGTAGTACTTTTGGACAGGGATCCTGGCCCCAGCATTTT
TRBJ2-1 TRBV3-1/TRBV3-2 . . CASSRLASNEQFF TGTGCCAGCAGCCGTCTAGCGAGCAATGAGCAGTTCTTC
TRBJ2-3 TRBV9 . . CASSVVGSDYTQYF TGTGCCAGCAGCGTAGTGGGCTCGGACTATACGCAGTATTTT
TRBJ2-3 TRBV19 TRBD1 . CASRGQGTDTQYF TGTGCCAGTAGAGGACAGGGAACAGATACGCAGTATTTT
TRBJ2-1 TRBV27 TRBD2 . CASSPGSGTSGGGGYEQFF TGTGCCAGCAGTCCCGGCAGTGGGACTAGCGGGGGGGGTGGGTATGAGCAGTTCTTC
TRBJ2-6 TRBV19 . . CASSIGVGGANVLTF TGTGCCAGTAGTATCGGGGTTGGAGGGGCCAACGTCCTGACTTTC
TRBJ1-2 TRBV11-2 . . CASSLGTGNYGYTF TGTGCCAGCAGCTTAGGAACAGGGAACTATGGCTACACCTTC
TRBJ2-1 TRBV7-2 TRBD2 . CASSLPQGGRNEQFF TGTGCCAGCAGCTTACCTCAGGGAGGGAGGAATGAGCAGTTCTTC
TRBJ1-3 TRBV28 . . CASSLYLGGFVGNTIYF TGTGCCAGCAGTTTATACCTGGGGGGGTTCGTTGGAAACACCATATATTTT
TRBJ2-2 TRBV3-1/TRBV3-2 TRBD1 . CASSPGQGNTGELFF TGTGCCAGCAGCCCGGGACAGGGGAACACCGGGGAGCTGTTTTTT
TRBJ1-3 TRBV19 . . CASSRGSVVSGNTIYF TGTGCCAGTTCGCGGGGCTCCGTTGTCTCTGGAAACACCATATATTTT